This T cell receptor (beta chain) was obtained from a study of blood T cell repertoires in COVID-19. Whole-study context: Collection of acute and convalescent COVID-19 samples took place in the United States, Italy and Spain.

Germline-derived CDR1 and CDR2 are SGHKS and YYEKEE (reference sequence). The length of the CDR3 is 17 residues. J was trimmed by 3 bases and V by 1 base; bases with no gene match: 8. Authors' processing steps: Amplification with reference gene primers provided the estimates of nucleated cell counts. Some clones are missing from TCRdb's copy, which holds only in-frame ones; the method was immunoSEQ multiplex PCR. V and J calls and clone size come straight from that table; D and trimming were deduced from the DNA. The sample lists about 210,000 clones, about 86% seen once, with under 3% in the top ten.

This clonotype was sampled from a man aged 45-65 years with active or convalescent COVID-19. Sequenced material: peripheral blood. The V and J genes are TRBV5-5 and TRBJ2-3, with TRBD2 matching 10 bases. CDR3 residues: CASSLLILAGRTDTQYF. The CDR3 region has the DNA TGTGCCAGCAGCTTGTTAATACTAGCGGGAAGGACAGATACGCAGTATTTT. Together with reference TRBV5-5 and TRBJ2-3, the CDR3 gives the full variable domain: DAGVTQSPTHLIKTRGQQVTLRCSPISGHKSVSWYQQVLGQGPQFIFQYYEKEERGRGNFPDRFSARQFPNYSSELNVNALLLGDSALYLCASSLLILAGRTDTQYFGPGTRLTVL.